The 30 T cell receptor beta chains given below trace back to one sample, sequenced in a study of T cell repertoires in cytomegalovirus infection. The antigens of these receptors remain unknown. A single record per CDR3 protein comes from TCRdb applying MiXCR to the reads. This sample has hundreds of thousands of distinct CDR3 sequences, with more than 30% found just once. The sample in question was cultured PBMCs, obtained from culture after CMV antigen stimulation. These receptors all stem from a human donor in good health (CMV status not recorded). Some clones in this sample may be carry-over from other donors' samples.

This clonotype was found a few times. The chain links TRBV7-2 to TRBJ1-4, with a possible D match to TRBD1 (6 bases). The V end was cut by 5 bases, the J end by 7 bases, with 17 bases between. CDR3 length: 15 amino acids. The V gene's germline CDR1 is SGHTA and CDR2 FQGNSA. CDR3 DNA: TGTGCCAGCAGCCCGGGGGGCGCGGGGACTGAAAAACTGTTTTTT. It codes for CASSPGGAGTEKLFF.

A few counts support this clonotype. V usage is TRBV19 and J usage is TRBJ1-1; tentatively, D is TRBD1 (5 bases). Germline V gene data show CDR1 as LNHDA and CDR2 as SQIVND (reference sequence). The V end lost 7 bases, the J end lost 2 bases, and 14 bases lay between the germline ends. The CDR3 loop spans 14 amino acids. In DNA, the CDR3 is TGTGCCAGTAAATCTCGCCAGGGTAACACTGAAGCTTTCTTT. It codes for CASKSRQGNTEAFF.

The sample holds a few counts of this clonotype. The chain joins TRBV7-9 to TRBJ2-1; D gene uncertain. Deletions cut 7 bases from V and 5 bases from J, with 18 bases between. Per the germline V gene, CDR1 is SEHNR and CDR2 is FQNEAQ (reference sequence). The CDR3 totals 15 residues. CDR3 nucleotide sequence: TGTGCCAGCATCCTCTCGGCCGTAGGCCACAATGAGCAGTTCTTC. Its translation: CASILSAVGHNEQFF. Complete variable domain (other parts from reference TRBV7-9 and TRBJ2-1): DTGVSQNPRHKITKRGQNVTFRCDPISEHNRLYWYRQTLGQGPEFLTYFQNEAQLEKSRLLSDRFSAERPKGSFSTLEIQRTEQGDSAMYLCASILSAVGHNEQFFGPGTRLTVL.

The chain is built from TRBV6-2 or TRBV6-3 and TRBJ1-4; 8 positions agree with TRBD1. Germline lookup yields CDR1 MNHEY and CDR2 SVGEGT. Trimming took 6 bases from V and 8 from J; bases not matched to a gene: 14. The CDR3 is made up of 16 amino acids. CDR3 sequence (DNA): TGTGCCAGCAGCCCGGGACAGGTTATGAAAGGGGAAAAACTGTTTTTT. It codes for CASSPGQVMKGEKLFF.

CDR3 protein: CASSLAQGGAGQETQYF. In DNA form, the CDR3 reads TGTGCCAGCAGCTTAGCGCAAGGGGGCGCCGGGCAAGAGACCCAGTACTTC. The chain joins TRBV7-9 to TRBJ2-5, with TRBD1 identical over 7 bases. After removal of 0 bases from V and 2 bases from J, the junction contained 9 bases not matched to a gene. Germline V gives CDR1 SEHNR, CDR2 FQNEAQ (reference sequence). The CDR3 is 17 residues long.

There are a few counts of this clonotype. The chain couples TRBV10-3 to TRBJ2-1; tentative D call: TRBD2 (6 bases). V lost 9 bases to trimming and J lost 6 bases, with 12 bases between them. This CDR3 is 12 amino acids long. Germline lookup yields CDR1 ENHRY and CDR2 SYGVKD. CDR3 loop: CAISGVVNEQFF. For the CDR3, the DNA is TGTGCCATTTCGGGAGTCGTCAATGAGCAGTTCTTC.

The chain links TRBV6-2 or TRBV6-3 to TRBJ2-5, with TRBD2 matching 12 bases. Germline CDR1 and CDR2: MNHEY and SVGEGT. The CDR3 length is 16 residues. Trimming at V came to 6 bases and at J to 1 base, leaving 6 bases not matched to a gene. CDR3 in DNA: TGTGCCAGCAGAGGGCTAGCGGGAGGGGTCCAAGAGACCCAGTACTTC. Translation: CASRGLAGGVQETQYF.

This clonotype was seen only a few times. This chain uses TRBV7-9 with TRBJ2-7; 8 bases fit TRBD2. The J segment lost 4 bases and the V segment lost 5 bases, leaving 7 bases of the junction unmatched. CDR3 length: 14 residues. The germline V gene has CDR1 SEHNR and CDR2 FQNEAQ (reference sequence). The CDR3 DNA reads as TGTGCCAGCAGCCCTAAAGCGGGAGTATACGAGCAGTACTTC. Its protein is CASSPKAGVYEQYF.

V is TRBV6-1 and J is TRBJ2-2, with 7 bases that match TRBD1. The CDR3 consists of 15 residues. V dropped 5 bases and J dropped 1; count of bases not matched to a gene: 4. The germline gives CDR1 MNHNS, CDR2 SASEGT. CDR3 loop: CASSRQGWNTGELFF. The DNA of the CDR3 is TGTGCCAGCAGTCGACAGGGTTGGAACACCGGGGAGCTGTTTTTT.

This clonotype was counted between two and nine times. The rearrangement uses TRBV11-2 and TRBJ2-7, with 10 bases lining up with TRBD2. Trimming cost V 1 base and J 5 bases; bases outside gene matches: 5. Germline-derived CDR1 and CDR2 are SGHAT and FQNNGV. The CDR3 extends over 15 amino acids. The CDR3 DNA reads as TGTGCCAGCAGCTTAGCCCCTAGCGGGAGCCACGAGCAGTACTTC. It translates to CASSLAPSGSHEQYF. The full variable domain, its missing parts supplied by reference TRBV11-2 and TRBJ2-7, is EAGVAQSPRYKIIEKRQSVAFWCNPISGHATLYWYQQILGQGPKLLIQFQNNGVVDDSQLPKDRFSAERLKGVDSTLKIQPAKLEDSAVYLCASSLAPSGSHEQYFGPGTRLTVT.

Many counts were recorded for this clonotype. The J gene is TRBJ2-3, the V gene TRBV7-3; a possible D gene is TRBD2 (6 bases). The length of the CDR3 is 19 residues. The V end was cut by 5 bases, the J end by 2 bases, with 26 bases between. Germline-derived CDR1 and CDR2 are SGHTA and FQGTGA. CDR3 coding DNA: TGTGCCAGCAGCCTCGGAAGATTCAGAAGGGACTGGTTCACAGATACGCAGTATTTT. Protein product: CASSLGRFRRDWFTDTQYF. The full variable domain, completed using reference TRBV7-3 and TRBJ2-3, is GAGVSQTPSNKVTEKGKYVELRCDPISGHTALYWYRQSLGQGPEFLIYFQGTGAADDSGLPNDRFFAVRPEGSVSTLKIQRTERGDSAVYLCASSLGRFRRDWFTDTQYFGPGTRLTVL.

Only a few counts were recorded for this clonotype. The chain couples TRBV7-2 to TRBJ2-3; D remains ambiguous. The CDR3 covers 15 residues. V was clipped by 3 bases and J by 0 bases, with 10 bases between them. Per germline, CDR1 SGHTA and CDR2 FQGNSA. In DNA, the CDR3 is TGTGCCAGCAGCTTTTACGGACCTAGCACAGATACGCAGTATTTT. As protein: CASSFYGPSTDTQYF. Based on the CDR3 plus reference TRBV7-2 and TRBJ2-3, the full variable domain is GAGVSQSPSNKVTEKGKDVELRCDPISGHTALYWYRQSLGQGLEFLIYFQGNSAPDKSGLPSDRFSAERTGGSVSTLTIQRTQQEDSAVYLCASSFYGPSTDTQYFGPGTRLTVL.

J is TRBJ2-5 and V is TRBV15; 9 bases are shared with TRBD1. With V trimmed by 5 bases and J by 2 bases, 6 bases remained unmatched. The CDR3 covers 15 residues. Germline V gene lookup returns CDR1 LNHNV and CDR2 YYDKDF (reference sequence). CDR3 DNA: TGTGCCACCAGCGGCCAGGGACAGGGTCAAGAGACCCAGTACTTC. Its translation: CATSGQGQGQETQYF.

The chain recombines TRBV7-2 with TRBJ2-7; D perhaps matches TRBD1 (6 bases). The V gene lost 11 bases and the J gene lost 6 bases, with 26 bases spanning the gap. Germline V lookup: CDR1 SGHTA, CDR2 FQGNSA. CDR3 length: 15 residues. The CDR3 region is CASVGGPWTGLEQYF. DNA for the CDR3: TGTGCCTCCGTAGGGGGACCCTGGACGGGCCTCGAGCAGTACTTC.

This clonotype occurred a few times. The chain uses TRBV7-9 and TRBJ2-7, with D unclear. The CDR3 runs to 13 residues. Germline values: CDR1 SEHNR, CDR2 FQNEAQ (reference sequence). Trimming shortened V by 2 bases and J by 10 bases, and 15 bases separated the two germline ends. The DNA of the CDR3 is TGTGCCAGCAGCTTACCAGACGACCTAGGACAGTACTTC. The encoded protein is CASSLPDDLGQYF.

This clonotype was detected only a few times. The chain carries TRBV20-1 and TRBJ2-1; no reliable D call. The germline CDR1 and CDR2 sequences are DFQATT and SNEGSKA (reference sequence). This CDR3 spans 11 amino acids. The ends were cut back, 4 bases at V and 8 bases at J, with 9 bases in the middle. In DNA form, the CDR3 reads TGCAGTGCTACCTCGGAGTATGAGCAGTTCTTC. This codes for CSATSEYEQFF.

The chain recombines TRBV25-1 with TRBJ1-3; D is ambiguous. The CDR3 has 12 amino acids. Per the germline V gene, CDR1 is MGHDK and CDR2 is SYGVNS. Trimming pared 7 bases from V and 0 bases from J, leaving 4 bases between. CDR3 sequence: CASTGSGNTIYF. In nucleotides, the CDR3 is TGTGCCAGCACCGGCTCTGGAAACACCATATATTTT.

This clonotype has just a few counts. The chain carries TRBV6-1 and TRBJ1-1, with 11 nucleotides matching TRBD1. CDR1 MNHNS and CDR2 SASEGT come from the germline V gene. Trimming removed 3 bases from V and 0 bases from J; junction bases left unmatched: 6. The CDR3 consists of 17 residues. CDR3: CASSDPDRGRLNTEAFF. CDR3 sequence (DNA): TGTGCCAGCAGTGATCCGGACAGGGGGCGATTGAACACTGAAGCTTTCTTT.

The table lists this clonotype with a few counts. The chain carries TRBV7-2 and TRBJ2-7, with D unclear. The length of the CDR3 is 13 residues. In germline, CDR1 is SGHTA, CDR2 FQGNSA. The V end lost 5 bases, the J end lost 0 bases, and 8 bases lay between the germline ends. The CDR3 protein is CASSPAVSYEQYV. CDR3 bases: TGTGCCAGCAGCCCCGCCGTCTCCTACGAGCAGTACGTC.

This chain joins TRBV11-3 and TRBJ2-2; 9 positions match TRBD1. The germline gives CDR1 SGHNT, CDR2 YENEEA. V lost 6 bases and J lost 4; bases outside the gene matches: 9. CDR3 size: 16 residues. The CDR3 DNA reads TGTGCCAGCAGGAAAACAGGGGGCCGAAGCACCGGGGAGCTGTTTTTT. This codes for CASRKTGGRSTGELFF.

In this sample, this clonotype turned up a few times. The chain links TRBV15 to TRBJ2-5; unclear D gene. The CDR3 is made up of 12 amino acids. V lost 1 base, J lost 4 bases, and 4 bases lay in between. Germline V gene data show CDR1 as LNHNV and CDR2 as YYDKDF (reference sequence). CDR3 loop: CATSRGPETQYF. CDR3 DNA: TGTGCCACCAGCAGAGGTCCAGAGACCCAGTACTTC. Variable domain in full (rest from reference TRBV15 and TRBJ2-5): DAMVIQNPRYQVTQFGKPVTLSCSQTLNHNVMYWYQQKSSQAPKLLFHYYDKDFNNEADTPDNFQSRRPNTSFCFLDIRSPGLGDTAMYLCATSRGPETQYFGPGTRLLVL.

This clonotype came up a few times. The chain has TRBV27 and TRBJ2-7, with 7 bases lining up with TRBD2. The germline gives CDR1 MNHEY, CDR2 SMNVEV (reference sequence). The V gene end was trimmed by 3 bases and the J gene end by 5 bases; junction bases not matched to a gene: 7. This CDR3 has 14 amino acids. The CDR3 loop is CASSFNGRLDEQYF. DNA for the CDR3: TGTGCCAGCAGTTTCAACGGGAGGTTGGACGAGCAGTACTTC.

This clonotype was found a few times. This chain connects TRBV7-9 to TRBJ1-5, with D uncertain. The CDR3 loop spans 13 amino acids. Trimming cost V 4 bases and J 6 bases, with 10 bases left between them. Germline CDR1 reads SEHNR; CDR2 reads FQNEAQ (reference sequence). The CDR3 loop is CASSYGISQPQHF. CDR3 nucleotide sequence: TGTGCCAGCAGCTACGGGATCTCTCAGCCCCAGCATTTT.

This clonotype was found many times. The J gene is TRBJ1-5, the V gene TRBV12-3 or TRBV12-4; D call uncertain. Trimming shortened V by 3 bases and J by 2 bases, and 2 bases separated the two germline ends. The CDR3 is 12 amino acids. The CDR3 DNA follows: TGTGCCAGCAGTTTTCGCAATCAGCCCCAGCATTTT. It yields the protein CASSFRNQPQHF.

The table lists this clonotype with a few counts. The CDR3 sequence is CASSLPIGLLNTGELFF. In nucleotides, the CDR3 is TGTGCCAGCAGTTTACCAATTGGGCTATTGAACACCGGGGAGCTGTTTTTT. V and J are TRBV28 and TRBJ2-2; D is unclear. Trimming cost V 2 bases and J 1 base, with 14 bases left between them. CDR1 MDHEN and CDR2 SYDVKM come from the germline V gene. This CDR3 contains 17 residues.

This clonotype was found a few times. V usage is TRBV19 and J usage is TRBJ1-2, with 7 bases aligning to TRBD1. V lost 10 bases, J lost 3 bases, and 11 bases stayed unmatched. Germline assignment: CDR1 LNHDA and CDR2 SQIVND (reference sequence). The CDR3 has 14 amino acids. CDR3 DNA sequence: TGTGCCACCTCCAAAAGGGGGCAAGACTATGGCTACACCTTC. It is translated as CATSKRGQDYGYTF.

This clonotype was found once. The gene calls are TRBV2 and TRBJ2-1, with TRBD2 identical over 15 bases. Germline CDR1 reads SNHLY; CDR2 reads FYNNEI. This CDR3 contains 17 residues. V shed 3 bases and J 7 bases; nucleotides not matched to a gene: 7. The CDR3 coding sequence is TGTGCCAGCAGTGAGGGACTAGCGGGAGGCCTCCGGAATGAGCAGTTCTTC. It codes for CASSEGLAGGLRNEQFF.

The CDR3 reads CASSPGEGGYNEQFF. In DNA, the CDR3 is TGCGCCAGCAGCCCCGGGGAAGGAGGGTACAATGAGCAGTTCTTC. The V gene is TRBV5-1, the J gene TRBJ2-1; possibly TRBD2 for D (6 bases). Looked up from germline, CDR1 is SGHRS and CDR2 is YFSETQ. The CDR3 covers 15 residues. Trimming left V 4 bases short and J 4 bases short, with 15 bases between.

This clonotype turned up a few times. The V and J genes are TRBV7-8 and TRBJ1-5; 10 bases are a match to TRBD1. Looked up from germline, CDR1 is SGHVS and CDR2 is FQNEAQ. The CDR3 runs to 15 residues. The V gene end was trimmed by 5 bases and the J gene end by 4 bases; junction bases not matched to a gene: 5. The CDR3 is CASSQRGQGNQPQHF. The CDR3 DNA follows: TGTGCCAGCAGCCAGCGGGGACAGGGGAATCAGCCCCAGCATTTT. Looking up the rest from reference TRBV7-8 and TRBJ1-5 gives the full variable domain: GAGVSQSPRYKVAKRGQDVALRCDPISGHVSLFWYQQALGQGPEFLTYFQNEAQLDKSGLPSDRFFAERPEGSVSTLKIQRTQQEDSAVYLCASSQRGQGNQPQHFGDGTRLSIL.

The genes are TRBV3-1 and TRBJ1-4; maybe TRBD1 (5 bases). Per germline, CDR1 LGHDT and CDR2 YNNKEL (reference sequence). The CDR3 runs to 17 residues. The V end was cut by 5 bases, the J end by 0 bases, with 16 bases between. As DNA, the CDR3 is TGTGCCAGCAGCGAAAGTTATCAGGGTACAACTAATGAAAAACTGTTTTTT. This sequence encodes CASSESYQGTTNEKLFF.